Each of the 16 T cell receptor beta chains below was sequenced from the same sample in a study of T cell changes during pregnancy in multiple sclerosis. Here immunoSEQ multiplex PCR was the method, and the copy in TCRdb shows in-frame clones only, minus some. The table lists around 62,000 clones, around 89% of them singletons. The source material was peripheral blood, sampled in the first trimester of pregnancy. The origin of the receptors is a female donor with multiple sclerosis, enrolled in a pregnancy study.

In its sample, this clone was seen once. The CDR3, as DNA: TGTGCCAGCAGCCGGCTGGAGGTACACACTGAAGCTTTCTTT. This sequence encodes CASSRLEVHTEAFF. The chain is built from TRBV5-5 and TRBJ1-1; no reliable D call. The germline CDR1 and CDR2 sequences are SGHKS and YYEKEE (reference sequence). The CDR3 runs 14 residues. Trimming pared 4 bases from V and 3 bases from J, leaving 13 bases between.

V usage is TRBV7-8 and J usage is TRBJ1-2; D possibly corresponds to TRBD1 (5 bases). The CDR3 has 13 amino acids. Germline CDR1 and CDR2: SGHVS and FQNEAQ. V was clipped by 5 bases and J by 8 bases, with 15 bases between them. CDR3 nucleotide sequence: TGTGCCAGCAGCATGCGGGACGGCGGAGGCTACACCTTC. The encoded protein is CASSMRDGGGYTF.

The chain combines TRBV29-1 with TRBJ1-2; 7 bases agree with TRBD1. The CDR3 length is 12 residues. J was trimmed by 7 bases and V by 6 bases; bases with no gene match: 8. Per germline, CDR1 SQVTM and CDR2 ANQGSEA. This chain's CDR3 is CSVSVQGTGYTF. The CDR3 DNA reads TGCAGCGTCTCAGTACAGGGGACTGGCTACACCTTC. Full variable domain (missing parts from reference TRBV29-1 and TRBJ1-2): SAVISQKPSRDICQRGTSLTIQCQVDSQVTMMFWYRQQPGQSLTLIATANQGSEATYESGFVIDKFPISRPNLTFSTLTVSNMSPEDSSIYLCSVSVQGTGYTFGSGTRLTVV.

V usage is TRBV2 and J usage is TRBJ1-3, with TRBD1 identical over 10 bases. After removal of 6 bases from V and 4 bases from J, the junction contained 9 bases not matched to a gene. CDR3 length equals 16 residues. The germline V gene has CDR1 SNHLY and CDR2 FYNNEI. The CDR3 DNA reads TGTGCCAGCAGGGCCGGGACAGGGGTGTTCGGAAACACCATATATTTT. This sequence encodes CASRAGTGVFGNTIYF.

A single count supports this clone. The rearrangement joins TRBV21-1 to TRBJ2-7; whether TRBD1, the table's D call, matches the DNA was not checked. TRBV21-1 is termed a pseudogene. The CDR3 covers 15 residues. DNA for the CDR3: TGTGCCAGCAGCAAAGAACAGGGGAGGCCCTACGAGCAGTACTTC. It encodes CASSKEQGRPYEQYF.

DNA for the CDR3: TGTGCCATCAGTGGGGACAGGACTTATGGCTACACCTTC. Translated: CAISGDRTYGYTF. This chain uses TRBV10-3 with TRBJ1-2; TRBD1 matches at 8 bases. V gave up 4 bases and J gave up 5 bases; unmatched junction bases: 3. CDR3 size: 13 residues. The V gene's germline CDR1 is ENHRY and CDR2 SYGVKD.

The chain employs TRBV7-3 and TRBJ2-7; a possible D gene is TRBD1 (6 bases). Per germline, CDR1 SGHTA and CDR2 FQGTGA. V lost 3 bases to trimming and J lost 3 bases, with 15 bases between them. The CDR3 is made up of 15 amino acids. The CDR3 DNA is TGTGCCAGCAGCTTTTCTCGGGACACCATCTACGAGCAGTACTTC. Its translation is CASSFSRDTIYEQYF. Combining the CDR3 with reference TRBV7-3 and TRBJ2-7 gives the whole variable domain GAGVSQTPSNKVTEKGKYVELRCDPISGHTALYWYRQSLGQGPEFLIYFQGTGAADDSGLPNDRFFAVRPEGSVSTLKIQRTERGDSAVYLCASSFSRDTIYEQYFGPGTRLTVT.

V usage is TRBV7-2 and J usage is TRBJ1-4, with D uncertain. Trimming cost V 2 bases and J 4 bases, with 11 bases left between them. Germline V gene sequence: CDR1 SGHTA, CDR2 FQGNSA. The CDR3 sequence is 15 residues long. The CDR3 sequence is CASSLTAGNNEKLFF. DNA for the CDR3: TGTGCCAGCAGCTTAACGGCAGGCAATAATGAAAAACTGTTTTTT.

The genes are TRBV7-9 and TRBJ2-1, with 10 bases identical to TRBD2. This CDR3 spans 15 amino acids. The V and J ends lost 3 bases and 2 bases, in that order; junction bases with no gene match: 1. In germline, CDR1 is SEHNR, CDR2 FQNEAQ (reference sequence). Here the CDR3 DNA reads TGTGCCAGCAGCTTGAGCGGGGGGGCCTACAATGAGCAGTTCTTC. Translating it yields CASSLSGGAYNEQFF.

V is TRBV5-1 and J is TRBJ2-1; 11 nucleotides line up with TRBD2. CDR3 length: 19 residues. The germline V gene has CDR1 SGHRS and CDR2 YFSETQ. Trimming cost V 3 bases and J 0 bases; bases outside gene matches: 11. CDR3 sequence reads: CASSSGNSGRDSSYNEQFF. In DNA, the CDR3 is TGCGCCAGCAGCTCAGGCAATAGCGGGAGGGATAGCTCCTACAATGAGCAGTTCTTC.

The V and J genes are TRBV18 and TRBJ2-1; a weak D match, TRBD2 (5 bases). Germline values: CDR1 KGHSH, CDR2 LQKENI. The CDR3 is 12 residues long. Trimming took 6 bases from V and 9 from J, leaving 12 bases between them. CDR3 nucleotide sequence: TGTGCCAGCTCGGCTGCAAGCGGTGAGCAGTTCTTC. This encodes CASSAASGEQFF.

The chain combines TRBV16 with TRBJ1-5; 7 bases are shared with TRBD1. This CDR3 spans 15 amino acids. Germline values: CDR1 KGHSY, CDR2 FQNENV. The junction had 6 bases not matched to a gene; V was cut back by 4 bases and J by 3 bases. Written as DNA, the CDR3 is TGTGCCAGCAGCCTACAGGGGAACGACAATCAGCCCCAGCATTTT. It specifies CASSLQGNDNQPQHF. Full variable domain (missing parts from reference TRBV16 and TRBJ1-5): GEEVAQTPKHLVRGEGQKAKLYCAPIKGHSYVFWYQQVLKNEFKFLISFQNENVFDETGMPKERFSAKCLPNSPCSLEIQATKLEDSAVYFCASSLQGNDNQPQHFGDGTRLSIL.

J is TRBJ2-7 and V is TRBV10-3; D gene ambiguous. Trimming cost V 8 bases and J 0 bases, with 14 bases left between them. Germline CDR1 and CDR2: ENHRY and SYGVKD. The CDR3 extends over 14 amino acids. CDR3 in amino acids: CAIARPGFSYEQYF. CDR3 bases: TGTGCCATCGCGAGACCAGGATTCTCCTACGAGCAGTACTTC.

The chain has TRBV6-5 and TRBJ2-2, with D possibly TRBD2 on 5 matching bases. Trimming stripped 10 bases from V and 3 bases from J, with 12 bases between. Germline CDR1 is MNHEY and CDR2 is SVGAGI. This CDR3 region has 13 residues. CDR3 in DNA: TGTGCCATCTTCGGGGTCCACACCGGGGAGCTGTTTTTT. Amino acid sequence: CAIFGVHTGELFF.

The rearrangement uses TRBV4-1 and TRBJ1-2; perhaps TRBD1 as D (6 bases). The CDR3 extends over 14 amino acids. Looked up from germline, CDR1 is MGHRA and CDR2 is YSYEKL. V was cut by 0 bases and J by 5 bases, with 10 bases left in between. CDR3 sequence: CASSQDRGRYGYTF. Here the CDR3 DNA reads TGCGCCAGCAGCCAAGACAGGGGCCGTTATGGCTACACCTTC.

CDR3 nucleotide sequence: TGTGCCAGCAGTCGGAGCACAGGCTACGGGGAGACCCAGTACTTC. The encoded protein is CASSRSTGYGETQYF. This chain joins TRBV27 and TRBJ2-5; a possible D gene is TRBD1 (5 bases). CDR3 length: 15 residues. Germline V CDR1 and CDR2: MNHEY, SMNVEV (reference sequence). V shed 5 bases and J shed 5 bases, with 18 bases lying between them.